This T cell receptor beta chain was observed in a study of blood T cells in healthy people across ages. Study-level results: PBMCs went unsorted, and a conclusive naive versus antigen-experienced comparison was therefore prevented. With age, beta diversity per million T cells declined roughly linearly, significantly by around 43.

A J-beta primer mix and a sample-barcoded 5' primer were used in a second PCR of roughly 7 to 12 cycles. TCRdb ran MiXCR on the 5' RACE reads and lists one entry per CDR3 protein. The repertoire has about 930,000 distinct CDR3 sequences, roughly 29% of them found once; the top ten carry 10%. This clonotype was seen repeatedly, ten times or more. Its antigen is currently unknown. Trimming removed 5 bases from V and 3 bases from J; junction bases left unmatched: 3. The V gene's germline CDR1 is ENHRY and CDR2 SYGVKD. CDR3 length: 14 residues. Separately, the same data were catalogued under a study of T cells of mothers and their children. That source adds: Clones that were microchimeric and persistent were not detected among T cells.

The chain combines TRBV10-3 with TRBJ2-5, with 10 bases matching TRBD1. The source is a middle-aged woman in good health. Sequenced: blood. CDR3 sequence reads: CAISKTGGEETQYF. The CDR3 DNA follows: TGTGCCATCAGTAAGACAGGGGGCGAAGAGACCCAGTACTTC.